The present T cell receptor (beta chain) was sequenced within a study of T-cell memory formation after mild COVID-19 (dated by TCRdb to about 2021). About the study as a whole: TCR sequence clusters from the two donors were largely donor specific. T-cell clones expanding and contracting after mild COVID-19 in two donors were tracked by longitudinal TCRalpha and TCRbeta repertoire sequencing. The cohort was made up of two young adult volunteers, one female and one male, who were previously healthy. Here is what the overall study found, with its caveats: Only two mild cases were covered by the study, and larger cohorts that include severe cases with pre-infection samples were considered necessary. Contracting CD4+ clones were found mainly in CM and EM memory subsets, while CD8+ clones were enriched in EMRA. Some responding clones were found in pre-infection memory, which suggests that pre-existing cross-reactive memory T cells took part in the SARS-CoV-2 response. The second-wave clones that peaked on day 37 were not confirmed to be SARS-CoV-2 specific. Balanced CD4/CD8 phenotypes were observed for clones contracting from day 15 to 85, whereas a bias towards CD4+ was observed for a second wave of clones expanding from day 15 to 37.

This clonotype appeared many times. The antigen it recognizes is unknown. No per-base quality is available; no much larger clone lies one base away. The germline V gene yields SGDLS for CDR1 and YYNGEE for CDR2. V is clipped by 1 base and J by 7 bases, and the sequence between their germline boundaries is 15 bases long. The cysteine opens and the phenylalanine closes a CDR3 of 15 amino acids. The entry retains the CDR3 DNA only, 45 bases that are in frame from base 1. TCRdb names Illumina NovaSeq 6000 as the instrument used. TCRalpha and TCRbeta cDNA libraries were constructed by 5'RACE with constant-segment primers, with sample barcodes and unique molecular identifiers being introduced. Trizol reagent was used to extract RNA from every sample. The libraries were amplified in two PCR steps, and the second step added a second sample barcode and Illumina TruSeq adapters. Libraries were sequenced on an Illumina NovaSeq with 2 x 150 bp paired-end reads. As for how the authors treated the data: With migec v1.2.7, reads were demultiplexed and then collapsed into UMI-guided consensus sequences. With mixcr v2.1.11, UMI consensuses were aligned to TRA and TRB V and J templates and assembled into clonotypes. Clonotypes were classified as expanded or contracted when called significant by both edgeR and NoisET, with noise models trained on biological replicates. For edgeR calls, the cutoffs were a false discovery rate-adjusted p below 0.01 and a log2 fold-change threshold of 1. As an exploratory analysis of dynamics, max-normalized trajectories of the 1000 most abundant clonotypes were examined with PCA combined with hierarchical clustering. Separately sequenced CD4+ and CD8+ repertoires were used to assign the CD4 or CD8 phenotype of responding clones. Using fastp at Q25 and MiXCR, TCRdb reprocessed the public reads and kept productive beta chains. For every CDR3 protein sequence, its rows merge into one entry that carries the most common genes and DNA. Here the V and J calls rest on TCRdb's processing, not on the authors' analysis. The sample records fewer than 500,000 distinct CDR3 sequences, approximately 25% of which are singletons. The top ten clones comprise 9.5% to 15% of the sample.

PBMCs were isolated by Ficoll-Paque density gradient centrifugation. The rearranged chain carries TRBV9 and TRBJ2-4; a tentative D match to TRBD1 spans 7 bases. This TCR derives from an adult woman who had mild COVID-19 (a few samples of this study predate the infection). The sample titles of this study are shuffled in the database, so cell type and time point are left out; the donor was told from shared clones. The sequencing sample was made of PBMCs or a T cell subset sorted from them (not recorded which). The CDR3 has the sequence CASSVTPQGGNIQYF. The nucleotide sequence reads as follows: TGTGCCAGCAGCGTAACGCCCCAGGGGGGTAACATTCAGTACTTC.